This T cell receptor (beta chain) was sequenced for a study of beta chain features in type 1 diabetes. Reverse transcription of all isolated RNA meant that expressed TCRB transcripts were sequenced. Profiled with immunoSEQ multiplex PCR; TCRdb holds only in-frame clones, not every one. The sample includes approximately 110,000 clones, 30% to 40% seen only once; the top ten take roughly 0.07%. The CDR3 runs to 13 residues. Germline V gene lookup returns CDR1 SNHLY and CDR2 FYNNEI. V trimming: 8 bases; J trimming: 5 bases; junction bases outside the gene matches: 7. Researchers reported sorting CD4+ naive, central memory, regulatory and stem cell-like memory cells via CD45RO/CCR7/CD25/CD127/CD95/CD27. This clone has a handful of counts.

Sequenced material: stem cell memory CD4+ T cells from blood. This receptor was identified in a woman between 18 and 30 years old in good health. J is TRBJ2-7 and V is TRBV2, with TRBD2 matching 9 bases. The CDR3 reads CASSGSGSHEQYF. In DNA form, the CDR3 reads TGTGCCAGCTCGGGTAGCGGGAGCCACGAGCAGTACTTC.